This is a list of T cell receptor beta chains from one sample in a study of neoadjuvant nivolumab and ipilimumab in lung cancer. Measured with immunoSEQ multiplex PCR; TCRdb has only the in-frame clones, and not every one. The sample has tens of thousands of clones; 82% are singletons. The sample in question was peripheral blood, obtained before neoadjuvant nivolumab, alone or with ipilimumab. All receptors come from an adult with non-small cell lung cancer. Each CDR3 is given with its conserved first and last residue. The D gene is left open where the match is weak. Clone size appears in some rows only: once, few, many, or a class for an expanded clone.

>TRBJ2-5|NA|TRBV11-2|NA
TGTGCCAGCAGCTTAATCCCGAACCAAGAGACCCAGTACTTC
CASSLIPNQETQYF
>TRBJ2-1|NA|TRBV6-5|TRBD2
TGTGCCAGCAGGATCGGACTAGCGGGAGAAAATGAGCAGTTCTTC
CASRIGLAGENEQFF
>TRBJ2-1|NA|TRBV29-1|TRBD2
TGCAGCGTCCGCGGGACTAGCGGGAGCTCCTACAATGAGCAGTTCTTC
CSVRGTSGSSYNEQFF
>TRBJ2-2|NA|TRBV19|TRBD1
TGTGCCAGTAGTCGGGGACAGGGGTTCGCCGGGGAGCTGTTTTTT
CASSRGQGFAGELFF
>TRBJ2-5|NA|TRBV29-1|TRBD2
TGCAGCGTTGAGGTAGGACTAGCGGGATGGGAGACCCAGTACTTC
CSVEVGLAGWETQYF
>TRBJ2-2|once|TRBV30|TRBD1
TGTGCCTGGAGTGCAGGGGGCGGTGGGGAGCTGTTTTTT
CAWSAGGGGELFF
>TRBJ1-1|NA|TRBV14|NA
TGTGCCAGCAGCCAAGTCGGAGGAACTGAAGCTTTCTTT
CASSQVGGTEAFF
>TRBJ2-6|NA|TRBV5-3|NA
TGTGCCAGAAGCCCACCCCGTCGTGGGGCCAACGTCCTGACTTTC
CARSPPRRGANVLTF
>TRBJ1-3|NA|TRBV7-9|NA
TGTGCCAGCAGCGCCCGGGTCACCCCCAGCTCTGGAAACACCATATATTTT
CASSARVTPSSGNTIYF
>TRBJ1-3|NA|TRBV4-2|NA
TGTGCCAGCAGCCAAGATCGAGGGGGTCGGGGAAACACCATATATTTT
CASSQDRGGRGNTIYF
>TRBJ1-1|NA|TRBV29-1|NA
TGCAGCGTTGCTCGGGGGGGCATGAACACTGAAGCTTTCTTT
CSVARGGMNTEAFF
>TRBJ2-7|NA|TRBV6-5|NA
TGTGCCAGCAGGAGAAGCGCCGGATACGAGCAGTACTTC
CASRRSAGYEQYF
>TRBJ2-3|once|TRBV5-1|TRBD2
TGCGCCAGCAGCTTTACTAGCGGGATAGTAGATACGCAGTATTTT
CASSFTSGIVDTQYF
>TRBJ2-7|NA|TRBV4-3|NA
TGCGCCAGCAGCCAAGATCTGGAGGTCTACGAGCAGTACTTC
CASSQDLEVYEQYF
>TRBJ1-2|NA|TRBV19|NA
TGTGCCAGTAGTATACTAAGAGGGAACTATGGCTACACCTTC
CASSILRGNYGYTF
>TRBJ1-3|NA|TRBV5-1|NA
TGCGCCAGCAGCTCCGAGGGGGGGACTGGAAACACCATATATTTT
CASSSEGGTGNTIYF
>TRBJ1-1|NA|TRBV7-9|NA
TGTGCCAGCAGCTTAGTAAAGGGGGACGGGAACACTGAAGCTTTCTTT
CASSLVKGDGNTEAFF
>TRBJ1-1|many|TRBV7-2|TRBD1
TGTGCCAGCAGCTTAGATACAGGGGGCCGGAACACTGAAGCTTTCTTT
CASSLDTGGRNTEAFF
>TRBJ2-7|NA|TRBV18|TRBD2
TGTGCCAGCTCCCTCGGACTAGCGGGAGACGAGCAGTACTTC
CASSLGLAGDEQYF
>TRBJ1-2|few|TRBV18|NA
TGTGCCAGCTCACCAGGAGCTAACTATGGCTACACCTTC
CASSPGANYGYTF
>TRBJ1-2|few|TRBV7-8|NA
TGTGCCAGCAGCCAAGACGGGACCCTTGGCTACACCTTC
CASSQDGTLGYTF
>TRBJ2-2|few|TRBV5-4|NA
TGTGCCAGCCTAACAGGCACCGGGGAGCTGTTTTTT
CASLTGTGELFF
>TRBJ2-1|NA|TRBV5-4|TRBD1
TGTGCCAGCAGCTTGAAGACAGGGGGGTCCTACAATGAGCAGTTCTTC
CASSLKTGGSYNEQFF
>TRBJ2-2|NA|TRBV6-5|NA
TGTGCCAGCAGTTCGGGACTTCTTAACACCGGGGAGCTGTTTTTT
CASSSGLLNTGELFF
>TRBJ1-4|NA|TRBV6-5|NA
TGTGCCAGCAGACTGAACGAAAAACTGTTTTTT
CASRLNEKLFF
>TRBJ2-1|NA|TRBV19|NA
TGTGCCAGTAGAAATAGACAGAACAATGAGCAGTTCTTC
CASRNRQNNEQFF
>TRBJ2-7|NA|TRBV11-1|NA
TGTGCCAGCAGCGGACAGTTGAGCTCCTACGAGCAGTACTTC
CASSGQLSSYEQYF
>TRBJ2-7|NA|TRBV30|NA
TGTGCCTGGAGTACCGGGGGCAGGGACCTCGACGAGCAGTACTTC
CAWSTGGRDLDEQYF
>TRBJ2-2|few|TRBV5-1|TRBD1
TGCGCCAGCAGCTTGCAGGGGGCGAACACCGGGGAGCTGTTTTTT
CASSLQGANTGELFF
>TRBJ1-4|NA|TRBV7-8|NA
TGTGCCAGCAGTTTAACCACAGTGAATGAAAAACTGTTTTTT
CASSLTTVNEKLFF
>TRBJ2-2|NA|TRBV7-2|NA
TGTGCCAGCAGCCTCTCCAGGGGCGCGTACGGGGAGCTGTTTTTT
CASSLSRGAYGELFF
>TRBJ1-2|NA|TRBV29-1|TRBD1
TGCAGCGTTGGGGACCAGGGGGTTCCCGGCTACACCTTC
CSVGDQGVPGYTF
>TRBJ2-5|NA|TRBV19|NA
TGTGCCAGTAGTATAGCCCGGGAAGAGACCCAGTACTTC
CASSIAREETQYF
>TRBJ2-2|NA|TRBV7-7|NA
TGTGCTAGCAGCTTAGCGGAGACGGGAGATGGTACCGGGGAGCTGTTTTTT
CASSLAETGDGTGELFF
>TRBJ1-1|NA|TRBV6-5|TRBD1
TGTGCCAGCAGTTTCGGCCAATGGACAGGGCGCACTGAAGCTTTCTTT
CASSFGQWTGRTEAFF
>TRBJ2-3|NA|TRBV7-2|NA
TGTGCCAGCAGCTCGCGGTGGGACTCCAGAGATACGCAGTATTTT
CASSSRWDSRDTQYF
>TRBJ2-5|NA|TRBV5-6|NA
TGTGCCAGCAGCCCGTCCCACCCCAGGAAAGCGACCCAGTACTTC
CASSPSHPRKATQYF
>TRBJ2-5|NA|TRBV5-4|TRBD2
TGTGCCAGCTCGGGGGGAGCGGGAGAAGAGACCCAGTACTTC
CASSGGAGEETQYF
>TRBJ1-1|NA|TRBV11-2|TRBD1
TGTGCCAGCAGCTCTGACAGGGGTAGAACTGAAGCTTTCTTT
CASSSDRGRTEAFF
>TRBJ1-3|NA|TRBV7-8|NA
TGTGCCAGCAGCTTAAGCAGGATCTCTGGAAACACCATATATTTT
CASSLSRISGNTIYF
>TRBJ1-5|NA|TRBV6-1|NA
TGTGCCAGCAGCGCACAGGGCCGTAGCAATCAGCCCCAGCATTTT
CASSAQGRSNQPQHF
>TRBJ1-1|NA|TRBV11-1|NA
TGTGCCAGCTGCGACAGCTTGAACACTGAAGCTTTCTTT
CASCDSLNTEAFF
>TRBJ1-3|once|TRBV6-5|NA
TGTGCCAGCCGGGGTTTTTCCGGAAACACCATATATTTT
CASRGFSGNTIYF
>TRBJ2-4|NA|TRBV15|NA
TGTGCCACCAGCAGAGATCCCCCCACTACAGGGGAGGTTCAGTACTTC
CATSRDPPTTGEVQYF
>TRBJ2-1|NA|TRBV5-1|NA
TGCGCCAGCAGCTTGCGGACGAAGAATGAGCAGTTCTTC
CASSLRTKNEQFF
>TRBJ2-1|NA|TRBV4-3|TRBD2
TGCGCCAGCAGCCAATCCGGGACTAGAAATGATGAGCAGTTCTTC
CASSQSGTRNDEQFF
>TRBJ2-5|NA|TRBV5-1|TRBD2
TGCGCCAGCAGCGAAGCGGGAGTCGGAGAGACCCAGTACTTC
CASSEAGVGETQYF
>TRBJ2-7|NA|TRBV5-1|NA
TGCGCCAGCAGCTCCCTGGCCTACGAGCAGTACTTC
CASSSLAYEQYF
>TRBJ2-1|NA|TRBV7-2|TRBD2
TGTGCCAGCACCGATATGACTAGCGGGAGGGACTACAATGAGCAGTTCTTC
CASTDMTSGRDYNEQFF
>TRBJ1-1|once|TRBV27|TRBD1
TGTGCCAGCAGACTCAGGGGGTTTAGCGATCCGGGTGAAGCTTTCTTT
CASRLRGFSDPGEAFF
>TRBJ1-2|NA|TRBV6-5|TRBD1
TGTGCCAGCAGATCCGGGACAGGGTTCGACTATGGCTACACCTTC
CASRSGTGFDYGYTF
>TRBJ2-7|NA|TRBV11-3|NA
TGTGCCAGCAGCCCCACAAGCTACGAGCAGTACTTC
CASSPTSYEQYF
>TRBJ2-7|NA|TRBV5-5|NA
TGTGCCAGCAGCCAGCCTGCCGGGACTCCGTCCAGGGAGCAGTACTTC
CASSQPAGTPSREQYF